The rows below give T cell receptor beta chains drawn from one sample of a study of OX40 agonist ivuxolimab in advanced cancers. Method: immunoSEQ multiplex PCR; TCRdb's copy keeps in-frame clones and lacks some. The sample lists tens of thousands of clones, around nine tenths seen once, with 1.1% in the top ten. Sequences were derived from CD4+ or CD8+ T cells sorted from blood, sampled in a trial of the OX40 agonist ivuxolimab. These receptors were obtained from an adult with an advanced solid tumor such as melanoma, head and neck, liver or kidney cancer. CDR3s include the opening cysteine and the closing phenylalanine or tryptophan. The listing skips clone size in some rows; elsewhere it reads once, few, many or a size class.

CDR3,length,J,V,size
CASRLTGLTNEKLFF,15,TRBJ1-4,TRBV19,.
CASSLAGKDTQYF,13,TRBJ2-3,TRBV11-3,.
CASSLVGRHEQYF,13,TRBJ2-7,TRBV5-1,.
CASSTNTEAFF,11,TRBJ1-1,TRBV19,.
CASSSLLDRVSGNTIYF,17,TRBJ1-3,TRBV5-5,.
CASSNPLRGFYSPLHF,16,TRBJ1-6,TRBV7-2,.
CASSLAGRESETQYF,15,TRBJ2-5,TRBV5-4,.
CASSRGDYGYTF,12,TRBJ1-2,TRBV7-2,.
CASSPGLAGGRADTQYF,17,TRBJ2-3,TRBV7-2,.
CASSQEPLAGGETQYF,16,TRBJ2-5,TRBV4-3,.
CASSPHQGWQQETQYF,16,TRBJ2-5,TRBV7-2,.
CASSPGVGTGGYTF,14,TRBJ1-2,TRBV28,.
CASSLDLEETQYF,13,TRBJ2-5,TRBV5-4,.
CASSPTRRNTEAFF,14,TRBJ1-1,TRBV5-4,.
CASSKPGQVGLAGVFQETQYF,21,TRBJ2-5,TRBV7-8,.
CASSQDRTRNIQYF,14,TRBJ2-4,TRBV4-1,.
CASSRGTLVSGNTIYF,16,TRBJ1-3,TRBV4-3,once
CASSVGPNGNTIYF,14,TRBJ1-3,TRBV9,.
CAWSLGTSGRSYEQYF,16,TRBJ2-7,TRBV30,.
CASSLGFGHYPEQYF,15,TRBJ2-7,TRBV11-2,.
CASSLGTGPTDTQYF,15,TRBJ2-3,TRBV7-7,.
CASSVQGPNQPQHF,14,TRBJ1-5,TRBV2,.
CASSLESGTYNEQFF,15,TRBJ2-1,TRBV5-1,.
CASRGTSGGRETQYF,15,TRBJ2-5,TRBV25-1,.
CASSSSGTGEEKLFF,15,TRBJ1-4,TRBV5-1,.
CASSIGLVGETQYF,14,TRBJ2-5,TRBV19,.
CASSFFDTQYF,11,TRBJ2-3,TRBV28,.
CASSSSRGEQYF,12,TRBJ2-7,TRBV7-9,.
CAISESSNTEAFF,13,TRBJ1-1,TRBV10-3,.
CASSLGQGTTGELFF,15,TRBJ2-2,TRBV5-1,.
CASSQVHSRSNEKLFF,16,TRBJ1-4,TRBV4-3,.
CASRFGEKLFF,11,TRBJ1-4,TRBV10-2,.